One sample yielded the 32 T cell receptor beta chains listed below, sequenced in a study of brain metastases from non-small cell lung cancer. TCRdb's copy holds only in-frame clones and misses some; the assay was immunoSEQ multiplex PCR. The data contain hundreds of clones, 86% of them singletons. Material: primary lung tumor tissue. The origin of the receptors is a donor older than 35 with non-small cell lung cancer.

J is TRBJ2-7 and V is TRBV7-8; the D gene could be TRBD1 or TRBD2 (5 bases each). Germline V gives CDR1 SGHVS, CDR2 FQNEAQ. Trimming left V 5 bases short and J 4 bases short, with 12 bases between. This CDR3 has 13 residues. The chain's CDR3 is CASSLGRTYEQYF. In DNA form, the CDR3 reads TGTGCCAGCAGCCTGGGACGGACTTACGAGCAGTACTTC.

The gene calls are TRBV5-1 and TRBJ2-7; 10 nucleotides line up with TRBD2. Germline lookup yields CDR1 SGHRS and CDR2 YFSETQ. CDR3 length: 15 amino acids. The J segment lost 5 bases and the V segment lost 0 bases, leaving 5 bases of the junction unmatched. CDR3 DNA: TGCGCCAGCAGCTTGGAGTCTAGCGGGAGTGACGAGCAGTACTTC. Residues: CASSLESSGSDEQYF.

As to this clone: Other DNA sequences in the same sample also yield this CDR3. The rearrangement links TRBV7-9 to TRBJ2-7, with D maybe TRBD1 (6 bases). The CDR3 runs 15 residues. Germline V gene sequence: CDR1 SEHNR, CDR2 FQNEAQ (reference sequence). The germline V and J ends were trimmed by 9 bases and 6 bases, with 24 bases remaining between them. This CDR3 is CASSHTDRTQGEQYF. CDR3 in DNA: TGTGCCAGTAGCCACACAGACAGGACTCAGGGCGAGCAGTACTTC.

The chain combines TRBV7-2 with TRBJ2-2; D remains unclear. The CDR3 covers 15 residues. The germline V gene has CDR1 SGHTA and CDR2 FQGNSA. Trimming removed 1 base from V and 1 base from J, with 7 bases in between. CDR3 residues: CASSLVGGNTGELFF. CDR3 sequence (DNA): TGTGCCAGCAGCTTAGTGGGTGGGAACACCGGGGAGCTGTTTTTT. Using reference TRBV7-2 and TRBJ2-2 for the parts outside the CDR3, the full variable domain is GAGVSQSPSNKVTEKGKDVELRCDPISGHTALYWYRQSLGQGLEFLIYFQGNSAPDKSGLPSDRFSAERTGGSVSTLTIQRTQQEDSAVYLCASSLVGGNTGELFFGEGSRLTVL.

The count of this clone is one. At the DNA level, this CDR3 is encoded by other sequences in the same sample as well. This sequence joins TRBV19 and TRBJ2-1; D perhaps matches TRBD2 (5 bases). Looked up from germline, CDR1 is LNHDA and CDR2 is SQIVND (reference sequence). The V end was cut by 1 base, the J end by 8 bases, with 9 bases between. This CDR3 has 13 amino acids. DNA of the CDR3: TGTGCCAGTAGTATAGCTCACGGGGATGAGCAGTTCTTC. Protein product: CASSIAHGDEQFF. The variable domain in full, completed from reference TRBV19 and TRBJ2-1, reads DGGITQSPKYLFRKEGQNVTLSCEQNLNHDAMYWYRQDPGQGLRLIYYSQIVNDFQKGDIAEGYSVSREKKESFPLTVTSAQKNPTAFYLCASSIAHGDEQFFGPGTRLTVL.

The rearrangement links TRBV19 to TRBJ1-4; 9 bases are shared with TRBD1. With V trimmed by 3 bases and J by 7 bases, 15 bases remained unmatched. Looked up from germline, CDR1 is LNHDA and CDR2 is SQIVND (reference sequence). This CDR3 region has 18 residues. Here the CDR3 DNA reads TGTGCCAGTAGTATTCTCGGACAGGGGATTGGGCGAGTTGAAAAACTGTTTTTT. Its protein is CASSILGQGIGRVEKLFF.

This rearrangement joins TRBV21-1 to TRBJ2-5. TRBV21-1 is classified as a pseudogene. The CDR3 is made up of 15 amino acids. CDR3 DNA: TGTGCCAGCAGCAAAGAGCTGGCCAGAGAAGAGACCCAGTACTTC. The encoded protein is CASSKELAREETQYF.

This clone was found a few times. Other DNA sequences in the same sample also yield this CDR3. The V call is TRBV6-5, the J call TRBJ1-2, with D tentatively TRBD1 (5 bases). V was pared by 10 bases and J by 5 bases, with 11 bases between. The length of the CDR3 is 11 residues. Germline CDR1 and CDR2: MNHEY and SVGAGI. The CDR3 DNA sequence: TGTGCCACCTCGGGGCAGTATGGCTACACCTTC. This gives the protein CATSGQYGYTF.

The rearrangement uses TRBV19 and TRBJ2-1, with a possible D match to TRBD2 (5 bases). CDR3 length: 13 amino acids. Germline V gene sequence: CDR1 LNHDA, CDR2 SQIVND (reference sequence). The V end was cut by 1 base, the J end by 11 bases, with 12 bases between. Here the CDR3 reads CASSIAHGDKQFF. CDR3 nucleotides: TGTGCCAGTAGTATAGCGCACGGGGATAAGCAGTTCTTC.

V usage is TRBV15 and J usage is TRBJ2-5; D is possibly TRBD1 or TRBD2 (5 bases each). The germline gives CDR1 LNHNV, CDR2 YYDKDF (reference sequence). This CDR3 has 18 amino acids. V lost 0 bases and J lost 1, with 18 bases in between. The CDR3 DNA follows: TGTGCCACCAGCAGAGACTGGGGTGTGGGGACGGTCCAAGAGACCCAGTACTTC. It yields the protein CATSRDWGVGTVQETQYF.

This clone is a singleton in its sample. The V gene is TRBV4-1, the J gene TRBJ1-2; D is ambiguous. Germline V gene data show CDR1 as MGHRA and CDR2 as YSYEKL. Trimming took off 0 bases at V and 0 bases at J, with 8 bases between the two ends. CDR3 size: 15 residues. This CDR3 is CASSQDLNTNYGYTF. The DNA for the CDR3 is TGCGCCAGCAGCCAAGATCTAAACACTAACTATGGCTACACCTTC.

The chain recombines TRBV12-3 or TRBV12-4 with TRBJ2-5; unclear D gene. The ends were cut back, 3 bases at V and 1 base at J, with 3 bases in the middle. CDR3 length: 12 residues. The CDR3 coding sequence is TGTGCCAGCAGTTTTAGCCAAGAGACCCAGTACTTC. Translation gives CASSFSQETQYF.

This chain uses TRBV24-1 with TRBJ2-7; D possibly matches TRBD1 or TRBD2 (6 bases each). The germline V gene encodes CDR1 KGHDR and CDR2 SFDVKD. This CDR3 has 16 amino acids. The V and J ends lost 5 bases and 3 bases respectively, with 19 bases between them. CDR3: CATSGRGEKNIYEQYF. As DNA, the CDR3 is TGTGCCACCAGTGGAAGGGGGGAGAAAAATATCTACGAGCAGTACTTC.

Comment on this clone: The same CDR3 also results from other DNA sequences found in this sample. This rearrangement joins TRBV7-9 to TRBJ2-7; D possibly matches TRBD1 or TRBD2 (5 bases each). Trimming removed 5 bases from V and 6 bases from J, with 20 bases in between. Looked up from germline, CDR1 is SEHNR and CDR2 is FQNEAQ (reference sequence). This CDR3 spans 15 amino acids. The DNA for the CDR3 is TGTGCCAGCAGCCACACAGATAGGACTCAGGGCGAGCAGTACTTC. Encoded protein: CASSHTDRTQGEQYF.

The V and J genes are TRBV15 and TRBJ1-2; TRBD1 agrees at 10 bases. Germline values: CDR1 LNHNV, CDR2 YYDKDF (reference sequence). The CDR3 runs to 17 residues. Trimming removed 1 base from V and 4 bases from J; junction bases left unmatched: 9. Here the CDR3 reads CATSRVGTGAPIYGYTF. For the CDR3, the DNA is TGTGCCACCAGCAGAGTAGGGACAGGGGCTCCAATCTATGGCTACACCTTC.

Comment on this clone: A read error may account for a junction end that differs from germline. This chain connects TRBV18 to TRBJ2-1; the match to TRBD2 covers 7 bases. The germline gives CDR1 KGHSH, CDR2 LQKENI. This CDR3 region has 13 residues. The CDR3 reads CVSSLASYNEQFF. CDR3 bases: TGTGTCAGCTCACTAGCGTCTTACAATGAGCAGTTCTTC.

The gene calls are TRBV3-1 (or the pseudogene TRBV3-2) and TRBJ1-2; D might be TRBD1 (6 bases). This CDR3 region has 16 residues. V lost 4 bases, J lost 4 bases, and 19 bases lay in between. CDR1 LGHDT and CDR2 YNNKEL come from the germline V gene (reference sequence). CDR3 DNA: TGTGCCAGCAGCCCTACGAAAAGGACAGTCCTCTATGGCTACACCTTC. Amino acids: CASSPTKRTVLYGYTF.

Comment on this clone: A read error may produce the germline difference seen at one junction end. The genes are TRBV27 and TRBJ2-1, with 9 bases identical to TRBD2. Germline CDR1 and CDR2: MNHEY and SMNVEV (reference sequence). CDR3 size: 19 residues. CDR3 coding DNA: TGTGCCAGCAACACAGTCCGGGGTCTGCGGGAGGGCTTCTACAATGAGCAATTCTTC. Its protein is CASNTVRGLREGFYNEQFF.

This clone was counted once. V usage is TRBV27 and J usage is TRBJ2-7, with 12 bases lining up with TRBD2. V was pared by 5 bases and J by 4 bases, with 0 bases of the junction left unmatched. Germline V gene sequence: CDR1 MNHEY, CDR2 SMNVEV (reference sequence). This CDR3 has 13 amino acids. The CDR3, as DNA: TGTGCCAGCAGTGGGACTAGCGGGTACGAGCAGTACTTC. This codes for CASSGTSGYEQYF.

This clone appeared once. The rearrangement joins TRBV2 to TRBJ1-5; 7 nucleotides agree with TRBD1. This CDR3 is 14 amino acids long. V dropped 6 bases and J dropped 6; count of bases not matched to a gene: 8. CDR1 and CDR2 (germline): SNHLY, FYNNEI. This chain's CDR3 is CASSQQGKGQPQHF. The CDR3, as DNA: TGTGCCAGCAGCCAACAGGGGAAGGGTCAGCCCCAGCATTTT.

V gene TRBV21-1 combines with J gene TRBJ1-2; TRBD1 is the table's D call, not checked against the DNA. TRBV21-1 represents a pseudogene. The CDR3 sequence is 14 residues long. The chain's CDR3 is CASSKERQGYGYTF. The CDR3 region has the DNA TGTGCCAGCAGCAAAGAAAGGCAGGGCTATGGCTACACCTTC.

In nucleotides, the CDR3 is TGCGCCAGCAGCTTACTAGCGGGACCAAGCTCCTACAATGAGCAGTTCTTC. Its translation: CASSLLAGPSSYNEQFF. V usage is TRBV5-1 and J usage is TRBJ2-1; 10 bases agree with TRBD2. Per the germline V gene, CDR1 is SGHRS and CDR2 is YFSETQ. The CDR3 extends over 17 amino acids. J gave up 0 bases and V 2 bases, and 5 bases lay outside the gene matches.

V usage is TRBV3-1 (or the pseudogene TRBV3-2) and J usage is TRBJ2-4; no clear D. The CDR3 has 15 residues. The V and J ends lost 5 bases and 4 bases respectively, with 15 bases between them. Germline V gene data show CDR1 as LGHDT and CDR2 as YNNKEL (reference sequence). Here the CDR3 DNA reads TGTGCCAGCAGCACGGTCAGTCCCATTAAAAACATTCAGTACTTC. It yields the protein CASSTVSPIKNIQYF.

As regards this clone: Germline is not matched at one junction end, which may reflect a read error. This rearrangement joins TRBV28 to TRBJ2-4, with D perhaps assigned TRBD1 or TRBD2 (5 bases each). The CDR3 consists of 16 residues. Germline CDR1 is MDHEN and CDR2 is SYDVKM. CDR3 bases: TGTGCCAGCAGTTTAATAGAGGGGCGCGTCAAAAACATTCAATACTTC. It is translated as CASSLIEGRVKNIQYF.

The chain links TRBV5-1 to TRBJ2-2; D may correspond to TRBD1 or TRBD2 (6 bases each). CDR3 length: 14 amino acids. V was clipped by 3 bases and J by 5 bases, with 11 bases between them. Germline V CDR1 and CDR2: SGHRS, YFSETQ. DNA for the CDR3: TGCGCCAGCAGCTGGGGGGCCGAAACCGGGGAGCTGTTTTTT. It is translated as CASSWGAETGELFF. The complete variable domain, with remaining parts taken from reference TRBV5-1 and TRBJ2-2, reads KAGVTQTPRYLIKTRGQQVTLSCSPISGHRSVSWYQQTPGQGLQFLFEYFSETQRNKGNFPGRFSGRQFSNSRSEMNVSTLELGDSALYLCASSWGAETGELFFGEGSRLTVL.

The chain couples TRBV5-1 to TRBJ2-7; 7 positions match TRBD1. CDR3 length: 13 amino acids. Germline V gene sequence: CDR1 SGHRS, CDR2 YFSETQ. Trimming took 6 bases from V and 2 from J; bases not matched to a gene: 5. The CDR3 coding sequence is TGCGCCAGCAACTGGGACAGCACCTACGAGCAGTACTTC. Its protein product is CASNWDSTYEQYF.

V gene TRBV7-2 combines with J gene TRBJ2-5, with D maybe TRBD2 (5 bases). CDR1 SGHTA and CDR2 FQGNSA come from the germline V gene. The V and J ends lost 1 base and 4 bases respectively, with 16 bases between them. CDR3 size: 16 residues. The CDR3 loop is CASSLVRLASGETQYF. In DNA form, the CDR3 reads TGTGCCAGCAGCTTAGTGAGGCTAGCCTCCGGAGAGACCCAGTACTTC.

This sequence joins TRBV7-2 and TRBJ2-2; no reliable D call. The CDR3 is 12 amino acids. Looked up from germline, CDR1 is SGHTA and CDR2 is FQGNSA. V shed 4 bases and J shed 3 bases, with 3 bases lying between them. DNA of the CDR3: TGTGCCAGCAGCTACTACACCGGGGAGCTGTTTTTT. The encoded protein is CASSYYTGELFF.

This sequence joins TRBV7-8 and TRBJ1-2; D ambiguous. Germline CDR1 SGHVS, CDR2 FQNEAQ. CDR3 length equals 16 residues. Deletions cut 2 bases from V and 5 bases from J, with 18 bases between. CDR3 protein: CASSLRPTYPLYGYTF. The CDR3 DNA sequence: TGTGCCAGCAGCTTAAGGCCGACTTATCCCCTATATGGCTACACCTTC.

This chain uses TRBV4-2 with TRBJ1-1; D may be TRBD1 (6 bases). This CDR3 comprises 14 residues. V lost 3 bases, J lost 1 base, and 9 bases lay in between. The V gene's germline CDR1 is LGHNA and CDR2 YNFKEQ. Here the CDR3 DNA reads TGTGCCAGCAGCCAGGAGACAGGGAACACTGAAGCTTTCTTT. It codes for CASSQETGNTEAFF.

The rearrangement links TRBV9 to TRBJ2-3, with D unclear. Germline CDR1 reads SGDLS; CDR2 reads YYNGEE. The CDR3 is 14 residues long. Deletions cut 6 bases from V and 4 bases from J, with 15 bases between. The CDR3 protein is CASTKYLGADTQYF. In DNA form, the CDR3 reads TGTGCCAGCACCAAGTACCTTGGCGCAGATACGCAGTATTTT. The full variable domain, completed using reference TRBV9 and TRBJ2-3, is DSGVTQTPKHLITATGQRVTLRCSPRSGDLSVYWYQQSLDQGLQFLIQYYNGEERAKGNILERFSAQQFPDLHSELNLSSLELGDSALYFCASTKYLGADTQYFGPGTRLTVL.

Remarks on this clone: Different DNA sequences within this sample yield the same CDR3. The chain has TRBV6-5 and TRBJ1-2, with a weak D call TRBD1 (5 bases). The V gene's germline CDR1 is MNHEY and CDR2 SVGAGI. The CDR3 extends over 11 amino acids. The CDR3 region is CATSGQYGYTF. CDR3 DNA: TGTGCTACCTCGGGGCAGTATGGCTACACCTTC.